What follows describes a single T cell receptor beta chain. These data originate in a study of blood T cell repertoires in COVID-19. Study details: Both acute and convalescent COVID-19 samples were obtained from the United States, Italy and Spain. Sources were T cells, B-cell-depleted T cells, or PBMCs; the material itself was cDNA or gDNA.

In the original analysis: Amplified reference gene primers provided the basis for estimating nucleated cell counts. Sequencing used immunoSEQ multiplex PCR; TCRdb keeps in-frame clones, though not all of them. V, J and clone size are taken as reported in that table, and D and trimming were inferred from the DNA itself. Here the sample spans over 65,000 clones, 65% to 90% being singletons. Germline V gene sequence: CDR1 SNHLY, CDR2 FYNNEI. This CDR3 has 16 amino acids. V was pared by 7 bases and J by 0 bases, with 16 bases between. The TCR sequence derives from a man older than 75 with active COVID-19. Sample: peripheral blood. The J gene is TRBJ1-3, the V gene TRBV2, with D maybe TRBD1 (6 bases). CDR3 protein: CASTSEGGSSGNTIYF. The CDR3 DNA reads TGTGCCAGCACCTCTGAGGGGGGGAGCTCTGGAAACACCATATATTTT.